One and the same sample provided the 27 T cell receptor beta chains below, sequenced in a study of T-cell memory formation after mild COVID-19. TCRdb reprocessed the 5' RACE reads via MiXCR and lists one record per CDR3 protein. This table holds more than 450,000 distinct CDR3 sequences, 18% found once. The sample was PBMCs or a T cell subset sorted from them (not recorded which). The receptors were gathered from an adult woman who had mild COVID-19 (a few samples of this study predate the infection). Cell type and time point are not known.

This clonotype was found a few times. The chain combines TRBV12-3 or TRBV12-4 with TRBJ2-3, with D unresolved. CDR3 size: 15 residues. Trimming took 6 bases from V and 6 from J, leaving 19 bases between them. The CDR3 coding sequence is TGTGCCAGCAGCCCCTTTTCTTCCCAGTTCGATACGCAGTATTTT. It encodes CASSPFSSQFDTQYF.

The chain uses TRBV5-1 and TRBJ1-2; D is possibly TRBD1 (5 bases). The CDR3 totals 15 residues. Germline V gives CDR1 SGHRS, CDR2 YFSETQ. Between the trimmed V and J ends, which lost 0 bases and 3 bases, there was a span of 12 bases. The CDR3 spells CASSLALGADYGYTF. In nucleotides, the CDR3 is TGCGCCAGCAGCTTGGCCCTAGGGGCTGACTATGGCTACACCTTC.

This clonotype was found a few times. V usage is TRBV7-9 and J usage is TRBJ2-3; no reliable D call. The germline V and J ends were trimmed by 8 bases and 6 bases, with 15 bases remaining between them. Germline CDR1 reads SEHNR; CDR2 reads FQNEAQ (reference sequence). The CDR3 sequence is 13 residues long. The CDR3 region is CASAGSFGDTQYF. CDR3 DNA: TGTGCCAGCGCTGGCTCCTTCGGGGATACGCAGTATTTT.

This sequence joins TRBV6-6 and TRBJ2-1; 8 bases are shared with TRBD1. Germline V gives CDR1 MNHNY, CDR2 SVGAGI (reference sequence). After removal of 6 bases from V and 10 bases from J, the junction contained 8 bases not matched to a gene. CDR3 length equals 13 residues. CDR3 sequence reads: CASRLGQGWEQFF. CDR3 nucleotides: TGTGCCAGCAGATTAGGACAGGGTTGGGAGCAGTTCTTC.

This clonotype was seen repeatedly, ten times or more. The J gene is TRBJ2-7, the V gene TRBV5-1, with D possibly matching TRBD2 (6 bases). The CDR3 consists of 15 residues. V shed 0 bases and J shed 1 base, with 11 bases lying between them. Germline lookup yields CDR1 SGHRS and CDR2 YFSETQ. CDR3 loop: CASSLGTGLSYEQYF. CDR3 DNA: TGCGCCAGCAGCTTGGGGACGGGACTTTCCTACGAGCAGTACTTC.

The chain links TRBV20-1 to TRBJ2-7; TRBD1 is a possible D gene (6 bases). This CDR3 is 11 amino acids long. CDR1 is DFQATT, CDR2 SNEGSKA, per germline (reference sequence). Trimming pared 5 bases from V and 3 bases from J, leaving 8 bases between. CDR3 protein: CSAARGYEQYF. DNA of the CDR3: TGCAGTGCTGCCAGGGGCTACGAGCAGTACTTC.

CDR3 in amino acids: CASSPRAGDTEAFF. The DNA of the CDR3 is TGCGCCAGCAGCCCCCGGGCAGGGGACACTGAAGCTTTCTTT. The V gene is TRBV5-1, the J gene TRBJ1-1; a weak D match, TRBD1 (6 bases). With 4 bases removed from V and 3 bases from J, the gap between germline ends came to 13 bases. CDR1 and CDR2 (germline): SGHRS, YFSETQ. This CDR3 contains 14 residues.

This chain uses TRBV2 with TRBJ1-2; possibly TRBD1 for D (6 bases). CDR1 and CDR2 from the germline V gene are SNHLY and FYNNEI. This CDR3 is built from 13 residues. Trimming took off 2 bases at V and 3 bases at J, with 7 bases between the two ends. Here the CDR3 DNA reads TGTGCCAGCAGTGAAAAGGGGGACTATGGCTACACCTTC. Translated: CASSEKGDYGYTF.

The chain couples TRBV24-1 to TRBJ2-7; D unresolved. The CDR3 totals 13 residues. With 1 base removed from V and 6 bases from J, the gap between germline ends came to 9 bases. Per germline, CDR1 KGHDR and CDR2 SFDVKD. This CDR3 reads CATSDFAGLEQYF. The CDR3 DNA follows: TGTGCCACCAGTGATTTCGCAGGTCTCGAGCAGTACTTC.

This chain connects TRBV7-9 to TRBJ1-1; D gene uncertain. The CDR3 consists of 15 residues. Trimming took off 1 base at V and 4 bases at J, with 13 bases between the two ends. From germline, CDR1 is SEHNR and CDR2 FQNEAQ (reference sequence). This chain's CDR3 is CASSLDLGPGTEAFF. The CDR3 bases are TGTGCCAGCAGCTTAGATCTAGGGCCGGGCACTGAAGCTTTCTTT.

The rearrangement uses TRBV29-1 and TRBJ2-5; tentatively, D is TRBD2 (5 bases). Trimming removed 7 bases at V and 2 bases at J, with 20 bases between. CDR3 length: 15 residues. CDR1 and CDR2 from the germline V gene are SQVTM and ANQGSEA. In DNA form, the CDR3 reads TGCAGCGCCAGAGTGGCTCGTACTAGGCAAGAGACCCAGTACTTC. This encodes CSARVARTRQETQYF.

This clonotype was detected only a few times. The CDR3 DNA is TGTGCCAGCCTCGGACAACAAGAGCAGTTCTTC. Its translation is CASLGQQEQFF. The chain is built from TRBV6-2 or TRBV6-3 and TRBJ2-1, with D tentatively TRBD1 (5 bases). V was trimmed by 8 bases and J by 10 bases, leaving 12 bases between them. The CDR3 is 11 amino acids. CDR1 and CDR2 (germline): MNHEY, SVGEGT.

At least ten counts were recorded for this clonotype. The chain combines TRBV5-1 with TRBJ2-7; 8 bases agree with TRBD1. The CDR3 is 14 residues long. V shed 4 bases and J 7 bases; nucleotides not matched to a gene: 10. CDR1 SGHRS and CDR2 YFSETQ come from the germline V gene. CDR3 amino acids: CASSTDRVAGEQYF. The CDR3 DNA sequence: TGCGCCAGCAGCACGGACAGGGTAGCCGGTGAGCAGTACTTC.

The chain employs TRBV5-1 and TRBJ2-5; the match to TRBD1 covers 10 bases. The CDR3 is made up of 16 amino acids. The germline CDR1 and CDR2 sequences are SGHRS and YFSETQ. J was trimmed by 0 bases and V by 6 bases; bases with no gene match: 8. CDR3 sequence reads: CASTDRGIDYQETQYF. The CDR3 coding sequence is TGCGCCAGCACGGACAGGGGGATAGACTACCAAGAGACCCAGTACTTC.

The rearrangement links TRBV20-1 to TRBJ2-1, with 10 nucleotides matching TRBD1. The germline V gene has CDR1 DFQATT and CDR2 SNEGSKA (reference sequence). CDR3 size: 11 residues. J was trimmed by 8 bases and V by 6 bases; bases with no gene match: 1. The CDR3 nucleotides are TGCAGTGCGACAGGGGGCGATGAGCAGTTCTTC. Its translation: CSATGGDEQFF.

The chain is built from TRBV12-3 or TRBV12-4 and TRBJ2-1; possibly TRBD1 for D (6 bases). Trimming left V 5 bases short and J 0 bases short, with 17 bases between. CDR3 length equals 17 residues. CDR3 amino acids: CASSRSTGTSSYNEQFF. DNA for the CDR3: TGTGCCAGCAGTAGAAGTACAGGGACGAGCTCCTACAATGAGCAGTTCTTC.

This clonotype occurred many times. CDR3 DNA: TGTGCCAGCAGCCTAACAGCCGCCTACAATGAGCAGTTCTTC. Its translation is CASSLTAAYNEQFF. The chain joins TRBV7-9 to TRBJ2-1; no reliable D call. The V gene's germline CDR1 is SEHNR and CDR2 FQNEAQ (reference sequence). The germline V and J ends were trimmed by 5 bases and 2 bases, with 10 bases remaining between them. CDR3 size: 14 residues. Complete variable domain (other parts from reference TRBV7-9 and TRBJ2-1): DTGVSQNPRHKITKRGQNVTFRCDPISEHNRLYWYRQTLGQGPEFLTYFQNEAQLEKSRLLSDRFSAERPKGSFSTLEIQRTEQGDSAMYLCASSLTAAYNEQFFGPGTRLTVL.

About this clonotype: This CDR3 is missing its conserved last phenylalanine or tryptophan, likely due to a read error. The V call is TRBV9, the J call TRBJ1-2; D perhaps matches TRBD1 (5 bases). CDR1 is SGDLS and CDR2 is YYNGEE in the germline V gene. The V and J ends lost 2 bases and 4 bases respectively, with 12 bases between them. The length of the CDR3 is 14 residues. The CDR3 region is CASSVGDVSYGYTI. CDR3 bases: TGTGCCAGCAGCGTCGGGGACGTGAGCTATGGCTACACCATC.

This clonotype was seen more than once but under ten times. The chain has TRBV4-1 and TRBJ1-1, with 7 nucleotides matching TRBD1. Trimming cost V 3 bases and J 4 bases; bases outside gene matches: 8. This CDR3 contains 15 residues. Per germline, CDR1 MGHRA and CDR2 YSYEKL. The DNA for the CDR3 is TGCGCCAGCAGCCATAGACAGGGAGGCTTCACTGAAGCTTTCTTT. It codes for CASSHRQGGFTEAFF.

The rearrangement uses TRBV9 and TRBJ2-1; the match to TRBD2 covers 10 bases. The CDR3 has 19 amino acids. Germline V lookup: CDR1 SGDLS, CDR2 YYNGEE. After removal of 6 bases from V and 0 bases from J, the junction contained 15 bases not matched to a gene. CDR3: CASTMFSSGSPHSYNEQFF. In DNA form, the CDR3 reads TGTGCCAGCACGATGTTCTCTAGCGGGAGTCCCCACTCCTACAATGAGCAGTTCTTC.

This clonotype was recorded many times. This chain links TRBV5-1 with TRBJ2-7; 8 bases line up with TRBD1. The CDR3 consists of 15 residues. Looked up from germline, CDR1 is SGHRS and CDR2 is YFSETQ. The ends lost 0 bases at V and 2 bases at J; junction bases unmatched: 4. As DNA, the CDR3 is TGCGCCAGCAGCTTGGGGGCAGGGGGCACCTACGAGCAGTACTTC. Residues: CASSLGAGGTYEQYF.

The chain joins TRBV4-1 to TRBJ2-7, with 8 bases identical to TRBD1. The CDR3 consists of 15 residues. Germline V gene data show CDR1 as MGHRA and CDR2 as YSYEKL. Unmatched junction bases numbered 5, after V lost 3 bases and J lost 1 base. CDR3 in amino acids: CASSHAQGASYEQYF. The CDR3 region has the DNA TGCGCCAGCAGCCATGCGCAGGGGGCATCCTACGAGCAGTACTTC.

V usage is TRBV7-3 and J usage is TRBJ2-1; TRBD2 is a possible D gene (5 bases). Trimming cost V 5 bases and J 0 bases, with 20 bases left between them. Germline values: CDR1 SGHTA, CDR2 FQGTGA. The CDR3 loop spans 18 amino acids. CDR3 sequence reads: CASSGETGVAGSYNEQFF. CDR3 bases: TGTGCCAGCAGCGGGGAGACGGGTGTTGCCGGCTCCTACAATGAGCAGTTCTTC.

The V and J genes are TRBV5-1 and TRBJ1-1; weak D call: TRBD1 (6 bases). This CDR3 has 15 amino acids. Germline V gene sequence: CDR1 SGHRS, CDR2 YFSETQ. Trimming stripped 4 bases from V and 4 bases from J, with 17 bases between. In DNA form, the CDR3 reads TGCGCCAGCAGCCCTGGGGGCGGCGGGAGCACTGAAGCTTTCTTT. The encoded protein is CASSPGGGGSTEAFF.

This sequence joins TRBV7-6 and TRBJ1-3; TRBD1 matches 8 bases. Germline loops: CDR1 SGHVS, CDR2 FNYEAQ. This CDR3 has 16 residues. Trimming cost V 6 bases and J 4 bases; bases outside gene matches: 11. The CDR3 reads CASSTRTGPMGNTIYF. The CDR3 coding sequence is TGTGCCAGCAGTACGCGGACAGGGCCGATGGGAAACACCATATATTTT.

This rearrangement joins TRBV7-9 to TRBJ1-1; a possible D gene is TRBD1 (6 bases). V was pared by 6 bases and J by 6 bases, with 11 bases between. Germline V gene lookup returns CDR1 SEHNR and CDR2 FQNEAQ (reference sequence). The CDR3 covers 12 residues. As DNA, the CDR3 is TGTGCCAGCAGGGGGGGGGCCGCTGAAGCTTTCTTT. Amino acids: CASRGGAAEAFF.

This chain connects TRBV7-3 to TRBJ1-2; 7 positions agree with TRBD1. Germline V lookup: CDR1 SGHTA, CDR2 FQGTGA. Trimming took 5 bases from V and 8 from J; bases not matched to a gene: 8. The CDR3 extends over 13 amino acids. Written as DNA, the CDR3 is TGTGCCAGCAGCGCCCGACAGGGCGGGGGCTACACCTTC. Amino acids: CASSARQGGGYTF. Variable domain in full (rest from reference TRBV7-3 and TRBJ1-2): GAGVSQTPSNKVTEKGKYVELRCDPISGHTALYWYRQSLGQGPEFLIYFQGTGAADDSGLPNDRFFAVRPEGSVSTLKIQRTERGDSAVYLCASSARQGGGYTFGSGTRLTVV.